These T cell receptor beta chains were read from a single sample in a study of cytotoxic CD8 clonotypes in ibrutinib-treated CLL. The repertoire was sequenced with immunoSEQ multiplex PCR; TCRdb's copy has only in-frame clones and lacks some. The repertoire consists of tens of thousands of clones, with around 73% occurring once and the leading ten covering about 13%. Sequenced here: PBMCs, sampled after 12 months of ibrutinib treatment. These receptors were obtained from a human donor with chronic lymphocytic leukemia. Each CDR3 is given with its conserved first and last residue. The D gene is left open where the match is weak. Clone size is stated in some rows and not others, as once, few, many or a class when expanded.

once,TRBV30,TRBJ2-7,NA,TGTGCCTGGACTACGACGGGGAGGGGGCTCTACGAGCAGTACTTC,CAWTTTGRGLYEQYF
NA,TRBV7-9,TRBJ2-1,NA,TGTGCCAGCAGCTTAGGGGAAGACAATGAGCAGTTCTTC,CASSLGEDNEQFF
NA,TRBV19,TRBJ1-1,NA,TGTGCCAGTAGTATAAACTCCAGGACTGACACTGAAGCTTTCTTT,CASSINSRTDTEAFF
NA,TRBV29-1,TRBJ2-7,TRBD1,TGCAGCGTCCGCGGGACAGGGAGTTACGAGCAGTACTTC,CSVRGTGSYEQYF
NA,TRBV11-2,TRBJ1-2,NA,TGTGCCAGCAGCTTCCCCCCGATTGACTATGGCTACACCTTC,CASSFPPIDYGYTF
NA,TRBV19,TRBJ2-2,NA,TGTGCCAGTAGTAGACCAGCGGGCCCCACCGGGGAGCTGTTTTTT,CASSRPAGPTGELFF
few,TRBV19,TRBJ2-5,TRBD2,TGTGCCAGTAGTATCCTAGCGGGGGCCGGAGAGACCCAGTACTTC,CASSILAGAGETQYF
NA,TRBV7-8,TRBJ2-1,NA,TGTGCCAGCAGCTCGACAGTCCATGTTAGCTCCTACAATGAGCAGTTCTTC,CASSSTVHVSSYNEQFF
NA,TRBV7-2,TRBJ2-7,TRBD2,TGTGCCAGCAGCCCCCGCCCCGGGGGACTAGCGGCATACGAGCAGTACTTC,CASSPRPGGLAAYEQYF
NA,TRBV2,TRBJ2-7,NA,TGTGCCGCAGAAGGGGGATTTTCCTACGAGCAGTACTTC,CAAEGGFSYEQYF
NA,TRBV6-1,TRBJ2-5,NA,TGTGCCAGCCGGAGGAAACACCAAGAGACCCAGTACTTC,CASRRKHQETQYF
once,TRBV10-3,TRBJ2-3,TRBD2,TGTGCCATCAGCGAGGGTAGCGGGGGGGCCCCAGATACGCAGTATTTT,CAISEGSGGAPDTQYF
once,TRBV10-3,TRBJ2-3,NA,TGTGCCATCAGTGAGTCGGTGTCCGCGGATACGCAGTATTTT,CAISESVSADTQYF
NA,TRBV11-3,TRBJ2-7,TRBD1,TGTGCCAGCAGTTCCGGACAGGGTTTACACGAGCAGTACTTC,CASSSGQGLHEQYF
once,TRBV5-4,TRBJ2-3,TRBD1,TGTGCCAGCAGCTTCCAGACAGGGATCACAGATACGCAGTATTTT,CASSFQTGITDTQYF
once,TRBV5-4,TRBJ1-2,NA,TGTGCCAGCAGCTTGGGAAGGGGGAATTTCGATGGCTACACCTTC,CASSLGRGNFDGYTF